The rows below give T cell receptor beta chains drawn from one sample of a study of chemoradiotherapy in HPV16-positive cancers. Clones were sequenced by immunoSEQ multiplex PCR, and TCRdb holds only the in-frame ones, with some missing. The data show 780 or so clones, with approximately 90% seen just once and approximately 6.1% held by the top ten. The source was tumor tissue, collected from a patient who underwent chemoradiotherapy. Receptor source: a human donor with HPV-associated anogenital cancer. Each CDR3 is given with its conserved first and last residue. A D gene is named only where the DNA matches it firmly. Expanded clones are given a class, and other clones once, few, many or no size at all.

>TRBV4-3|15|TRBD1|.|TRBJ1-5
CASSQGQGKLQPQHF
TGCGCCAGCAGCCAAGGACAGGGGAAGCTTCAGCCCCAGCATTTT
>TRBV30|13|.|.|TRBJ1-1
CAWITGFNTEAFF
TGTGCCTGGATTACAGGTTTTAACACTGAAGCTTTCTTT
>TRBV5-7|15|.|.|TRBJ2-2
CASSLAWVGTGELFF
TGTGCCAGCAGCTTGGCATGGGTGGGAACCGGGGAGCTGTTCTTT
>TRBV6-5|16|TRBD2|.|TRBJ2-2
CASSYVLLTSRGELFF
TGTGCCAGCAGTTACGTTTTACTGACTAGCCGAGGGGAGCTGTTTTTT
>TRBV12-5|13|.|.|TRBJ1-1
CASGLGGNTEAFF
TGTGCTAGTGGGCTAGGGGGGAACACTGAAGCTTTCTTT
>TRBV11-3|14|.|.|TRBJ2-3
CASSLDRTRVGQYF
TGTGCCAGCAGCTTAGATCGTACACGGGTAGGGCAGTATTTT
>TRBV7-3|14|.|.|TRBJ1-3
CASSLGNSGNTIYF
TGTGCCAGCAGCTTAGGCAACTCTGGAAACACCATATATTTT
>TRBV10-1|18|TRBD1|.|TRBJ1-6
CASLQRQGVLFYNSPLHF
TGCGCCAGCCTCCAGAGACAGGGGGTCCTATTCTATAATTCACCCCTCCACTTT
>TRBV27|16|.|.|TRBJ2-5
CASSWGQGSLQETQYF
TGTGCCAGCAGTTGGGGGCAGGGCTCCCTCCAAGAGACCCAGTACTTC
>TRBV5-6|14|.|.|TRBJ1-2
CASSLLGGDYGYTF
TGTGCCAGCAGCTTGCTAGGGGGAGACTATGGCTACACCTTC
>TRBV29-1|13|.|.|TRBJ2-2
CSVVSPNTGELFF
TGCAGCGTTGTAAGCCCGAACACCGGGGAGCTGTTTTTT
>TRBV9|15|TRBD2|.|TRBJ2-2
CASSSTSANTGELFF
TGTGCCAGCAGCTCTACTAGCGCGAACACCGGGGAGCTGTTTTTT
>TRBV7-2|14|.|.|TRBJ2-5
CASSQPGHEETQYF
TGTGCCAGCAGCCAACCGGGACACGAAGAGACCCAGTACTTC
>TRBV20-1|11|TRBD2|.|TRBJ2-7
CSGGGGNGQYF
TGCAGCGGGGGGGGAGGCAACGGGCAGTACTTC
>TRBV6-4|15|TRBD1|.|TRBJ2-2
CASSARTGSTGELFF
TGTGCCAGCAGTGCCCGGACAGGGTCAACCGGGGAGCTGTTTTTT
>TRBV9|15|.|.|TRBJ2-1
CASSAEGSSYNEQFF
TGTGCCAGCAGCGCCGAGGGGAGCTCCTACAATGAGCAGTTCTTC
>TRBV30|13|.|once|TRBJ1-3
CAWRYGTGNTIYF
TGTGCCTGGAGGTACGGGACTGGAAACACCATATATTTT
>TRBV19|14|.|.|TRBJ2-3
CASSIVPGADTQYF
TGTGCCAGTAGTATAGTTCCGGGGGCAGATACGCAGTATTTT
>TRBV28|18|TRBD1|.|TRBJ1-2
CASSNRALRDRDNYGYTF
TGTGCCAGCAGTAACCGCGCACTCCGGGACAGGGACAACTATGGCTACACCTTC
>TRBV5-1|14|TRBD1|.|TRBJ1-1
CASSQQGINTEAFF
TGCGCCAGCAGTCAACAGGGGATTAACACTGAAGCTTTCTTT
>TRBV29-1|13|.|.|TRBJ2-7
CSVNRADTYEQYF
TGCAGCGTGAACCGGGCGGACACCTACGAGCAGTACTTC
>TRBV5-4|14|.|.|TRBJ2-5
CASSPGQVQETQYF
TGTGCCAGCAGCCCGGGACAAGTTCAAGAGACCCAGTACTTC
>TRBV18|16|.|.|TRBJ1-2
CASSPRQGGTNYGYTF
TGTGCCAGCTCACCTAGGCAGGGAGGAACTAACTATGGCTACACCTTC
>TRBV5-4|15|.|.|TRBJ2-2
CASSDGRPNTGELFF
TGTGCCAGCAGCGACGGACGACCGAACACCGGGGAGCTGTTTTTT
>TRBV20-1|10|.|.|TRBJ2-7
CSTQGYEQYF
TGCAGTACACAGGGTTACGAGCAGTACTTC
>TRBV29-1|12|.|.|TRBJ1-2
CSVEGLNYGYTF
TGCAGCGTTGAAGGTCTTAACTATGGCTACACCTTC
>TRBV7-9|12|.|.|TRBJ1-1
CASSPQTPEAFF
TGTGCCAGCAGCCCGCAGACTCCTGAAGCTTTCTTT
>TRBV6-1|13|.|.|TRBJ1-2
CASSVYANYGYTF
TGTGCCAGCAGTGTGTACGCGAACTATGGCTACACCTTC
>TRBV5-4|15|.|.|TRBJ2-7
CASSDEGRPPGEQYF
TGTGCCAGCAGCGACGAGGGCAGGCCCCCCGGCGAGCAGTACTTC
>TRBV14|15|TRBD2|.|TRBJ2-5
CASSLLAVGRETQYF
TGTGCCAGCAGCCTACTAGCGGTGGGGCGAGAGACCCAGTACTTC
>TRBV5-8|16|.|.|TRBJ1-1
CASSSGRAGRNTEAFF
TGTGCCAGCAGCTCCGGAAGGGCGGGGAGGAACACTGAAGCTTTCTTT
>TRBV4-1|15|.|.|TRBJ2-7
CASSQESASSYEQYF
TGCGCCAGCAGCCAAGAGAGTGCGAGCTCCTACGAGCAGTACTTC
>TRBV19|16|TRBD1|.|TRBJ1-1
CASRKGPGQGNTEAFF
TGTGCCAGTCGAAAAGGTCCGGGACAGGGAAACACTGAAGCTTTCTTT
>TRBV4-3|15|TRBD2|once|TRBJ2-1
CASSPAGRREGEQFF
TGCGCCAGCAGCCCTGCCGGGCGGCGGGAGGGTGAGCAGTTCTTC
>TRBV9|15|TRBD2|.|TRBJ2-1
CASSAWTSGAQEQFF
TGTGCCAGCAGCGCCTGGACTAGCGGGGCCCAAGAGCAGTTCTTC
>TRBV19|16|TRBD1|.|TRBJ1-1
CASSAQGAEMNTEAFF
TGTGCCAGTAGTGCACAGGGGGCCGAGATGAACACTGAAGCTTTCTTT
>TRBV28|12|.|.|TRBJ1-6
CASSYPGTSLHF
TGTGCCAGCAGTTATCCCGGGACATCCCTCCACTTT
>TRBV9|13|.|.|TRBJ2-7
CASSPNAPHEQYF
TGTGCCAGCAGCCCGAATGCACCGCACGAGCAGTACTTC
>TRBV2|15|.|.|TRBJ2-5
CASSDRSRGPEAQYF
TGTGCCAGCAGTGACAGATCCAGGGGTCCTGAGGCCCAGTACTTC
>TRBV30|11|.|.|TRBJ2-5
CAWSRSETQYF
TGTGCCTGGAGCCGCTCGGAGACCCAGTACTTC
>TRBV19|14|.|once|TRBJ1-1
CASSETGTRAKAFF
TGTGCCAGTTCCGAAACGGGGACCAGGGCGAAAGCTTTCTTT
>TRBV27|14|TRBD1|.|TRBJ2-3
CASSTGQGANTQYF
TGTGCCAGCAGTACCGGACAGGGGGCGAATACGCAGTATTTT
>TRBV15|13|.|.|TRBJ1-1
CATSRTFTTEAFF
TGTGCCACCAGTAGGACCTTCACCACTGAAGCTTTCTTT
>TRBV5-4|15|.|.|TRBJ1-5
CASSLEGNLDQPQHF
TGTGCCAGCAGCTTGGAAGGGAACCTCGATCAGCCCCAGCATTTT
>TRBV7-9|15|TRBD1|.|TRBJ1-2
CASSLAVGTGNGYTF
TGTGCCAGCAGCTTAGCCGTGGGGACAGGGAATGGCTACACCTTC
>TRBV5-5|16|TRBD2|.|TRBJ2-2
CASSSLAGENTGELFF
TGTGCCAGCAGCTCCTTAGCGGGGGAGAACACCGGGGAGCTGTTTTTT
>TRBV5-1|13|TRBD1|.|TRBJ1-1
CASTLDRDTEAFF
TGCGCCAGCACCCTTGACAGGGACACTGAAGCTTTCTTT
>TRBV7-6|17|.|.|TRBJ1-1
CASSQLRGRGPNTEAFF
TGTGCCAGCAGCCAGCTACGGGGGAGAGGGCCGAACACTGAAGCTTTCTTT